What follows are 18 T cell receptor beta chains derived from one specimen sequenced in a study of T cells in Graves' hyperthyroidism and ophthalmopathy. Authors of the study amplified TCR beta CDR3 regions from RNA transcripts. Using the HTBI primer set, a first-round RT-PCR was run on the TCR CDR3. MiXCR was run by TCRdb on the multiplex PCR reads, yielding one entry per CDR3 protein. The sample has 250,000 to 300,000 distinct CDR3 sequences; 13% are singletons. Sequenced material: blood. Receptors originate from a woman aged 25-40 years with Graves' hyperthyroidism that later progressed to Graves' ophthalmopathy.

This clonotype was found many times. The J gene is TRBJ2-5, the V gene TRBV7-2; D is possibly TRBD1 or TRBD2 (5 bases each). Germline values: CDR1 SGHTA, CDR2 FQGNSA. V lost 4 bases, J lost 5 bases, and 14 bases lay in between. CDR3 length: 14 residues. The DNA of the CDR3 is TGTGCCAGCAGCTCTACGGGACCTCGGGAGACCCAGTACTTC. This encodes CASSSTGPRETQYF.

With respect to this clonotype: Compared with germline, one end of the junction differs, possibly owing to a read error. This rearrangement joins TRBV6-1 to TRBJ1-3; 9 nucleotides agree with TRBD1. The germline CDR1 and CDR2 sequences are MNHNS and SASEGT. The CDR3 is 14 residues long. CDR3: CASSVGQGGDTIYF. As DNA, the CDR3 is TGTGCCAGCAGTGTGGGACAGGGTGGAGACACCATATATTTT.

This clonotype was found many times. The chain links TRBV27 to TRBJ2-2; tentative D call: TRBD1 (5 bases). Germline CDR1 and CDR2: MNHEY and SMNVEV (reference sequence). The CDR3 consists of 15 residues. V shed 8 bases and J shed 4 bases, with 17 bases lying between them. The CDR3 DNA is TGTGCCAGCTCTTGGACGACAAGGGGCACCGGGGAGCTGTTTTTT. It codes for CASSWTTRGTGELFF.

This clonotype was seen at least ten times. The V gene is TRBV11-2, the J gene TRBJ2-4; TRBD2 is a possible D gene (5 bases). CDR1 is SGHAT and CDR2 is FQNNGV in the germline V gene. Trimming left V 5 bases short and J 7 bases short, with 9 bases between. The CDR3 extends over 12 amino acids. The CDR3 bases are TGTGCCAGCAGCCTTCGAGGGAACATTCAGTACTTC. This sequence encodes CASSLRGNIQYF. Full variable domain (outside the CDR3, taken from reference TRBV11-2 and TRBJ2-4): EAGVAQSPRYKIIEKRQSVAFWCNPISGHATLYWYQQILGQGPKLLIQFQNNGVVDDSQLPKDRFSAERLKGVDSTLKIQPAKLEDSAVYLCASSLRGNIQYFGAGTRLSVL.

Turning to this clonotype: It may be a read error: a sequence one base away is much more abundant. The chain joins TRBV30 to TRBJ1-5; a weak D match, TRBD1 (5 bases). V shed 4 bases and J shed 3 bases, with 10 bases lying between them. Germline V gene lookup returns CDR1 GTSNPN and CDR2 SVGIG (reference sequence). The length of the CDR3 is 13 residues. The CDR3 reads CAWKGGDNQPQHF. Written as DNA, the CDR3 is TGTGCCTGGAAGGGAGGGGACAATCAGCCCCAGCATTTT.

This clonotype was seen repeatedly, ten times or more. V usage is TRBV27 and J usage is TRBJ2-3, with D maybe TRBD2 (6 bases). Germline-derived CDR1 and CDR2 are MNHEY and SMNVEV (reference sequence). The V end lost 7 bases, the J end lost 3 bases, and 20 bases lay between the germline ends. This CDR3 contains 16 residues. For the CDR3, the DNA is TGTGCCAGCAACCCTTTCGCAGGGAGGAGAACAGATACGCAGTATTTT. It encodes CASNPFAGRRTDTQYF.

In its sample, this clonotype was seen many times. The chain carries TRBV6-2 or TRBV6-3 and TRBJ1-2, with 10 bases fitting TRBD1. Germline V CDR1 and CDR2: MNHEY, SVGEGT. CDR3 length: 13 amino acids. CDR3 sequence: CATAAGTGAGYTF. The CDR3 nucleotides read TGTGCAACAGCCGCCGGGACAGGGGCCGGCTACACCTTC.

This clonotype was observed at least ten times. V gene TRBV20-1 combines with J gene TRBJ2-2, with 12 bases lining up with TRBD2. Trimming cost V 5 bases and J 0 bases; bases outside gene matches: 1. The germline V gene has CDR1 DFQATT and CDR2 SNEGSKA (reference sequence). CDR3 length: 15 amino acids. CDR3 amino acids: CSARTSGANTGELFF. CDR3 in DNA: TGCAGTGCTCGGACTAGCGGGGCGAACACCGGGGAGCTGTTTTTT.

This clonotype was detected many times. This chain connects TRBV5-1 to TRBJ1-1; no definite D call. Trimming removed 4 bases at V and 2 bases at J, with 15 bases between. The germline CDR1 and CDR2 sequences are SGHRS and YFSETQ. The CDR3 is made up of 15 amino acids. The CDR3 protein is CASSPDGLFNTEAFF. CDR3 in DNA: TGCGCCAGCAGCCCGGACGGACTTTTTAACACTGAAGCTTTCTTT.

This clonotype has a count of ten or more. The chain carries TRBV7-9 and TRBJ1-1; D unresolved. This CDR3 is 16 amino acids long. Germline V gene data show CDR1 as SEHNR and CDR2 as FQNEAQ (reference sequence). Trimming cost V 7 bases and J 0 bases, with 18 bases left between them. CDR3 protein: CASMTSRAGMNTEAFF. CDR3 DNA: TGTGCCAGCATGACATCAAGGGCGGGTATGAACACTGAAGCTTTCTTT.

This clonotype showed up just a few times. The chain recombines TRBV5-1 with TRBJ1-1; 10 positions agree with TRBD1. With 4 bases clipped from V and 3 bases from J, the junction kept 3 bases outside the gene matches. The CDR3 is 14 amino acids. Germline V gene data show CDR1 as SGHRS and CDR2 as YFSETQ. The CDR3 nucleotides are TGCGCCAGCAGCGCGGGACAGGGGTACACTGAAGCTTTCTTT. Translation: CASSAGQGYTEAFF.

This clonotype showed up many times. The J gene is TRBJ2-7, the V gene TRBV4-1; 8 nucleotides match TRBD2. CDR3 length: 16 residues. The germline gives CDR1 MGHRA, CDR2 YSYEKL. The V and J ends lost 4 bases and 6 bases, in that order; junction bases with no gene match: 14. The CDR3 here is CASSPGTRGRVGEQYF. For the CDR3, the DNA is TGCGCCAGCAGCCCTGGGACTAGAGGGAGGGTTGGCGAGCAGTACTTC.

At least ten counts were recorded for this clonotype. V gene TRBV7-2 combines with J gene TRBJ2-2; no definite D call. Germline values: CDR1 SGHTA, CDR2 FQGNSA. The CDR3 contains 14 residues. Trimming cost V 2 bases and J 4 bases, with 8 bases left between them. The chain's CDR3 is CASSLPRSTGELFF. The CDR3 nucleotides are TGTGCCAGCAGCTTACCCCGCAGCACCGGGGAGCTGTTTTTT.

V gene TRBV10-2 combines with J gene TRBJ1-2; D is unclear. Germline assignment: CDR1 WSHSY and CDR2 SAAADI. The CDR3 is made up of 11 amino acids. Trimming pared 8 bases from V and 4 bases from J, leaving 8 bases between. The CDR3 sequence: CASGTVYGYTF. The CDR3 coding sequence is TGCGCCAGCGGTACGGTCTATGGCTACACCTTC.

On this clonotype: At one boundary the junction diverges from the germline segment, which might be a read error. This chain connects TRBV28 to TRBJ2-1; 13 bases fit TRBD2. CDR1 MDHEN and CDR2 SYDVKM come from the germline V gene. The CDR3 totals 18 residues. The CDR3 nucleotides are TGTGCCAGCAGCCCCGGGACTAGCGGGACTCCCGCCTACAATGAGCAGCTCTTC. Translated, it gives CASSPGTSGTPAYNEQLF.

In this sample, this clonotype turned up many times. The chain employs TRBV20-1 and TRBJ2-7, with a possible D match to TRBD2 (7 bases). CDR1 DFQATT and CDR2 SNEGSKA come from the germline V gene (reference sequence). The CDR3 consists of 14 residues. The CDR3 region is CRALGGQAAYEQYF. The CDR3 DNA follows: TGCAGGGCCCTGGGGGGGCAGGCTGCCTACGAGCAGTACTTC.

The V call is TRBV6-2 or TRBV6-3, the J call TRBJ1-6, with D hard to call. Germline CDR1 is MNHEY and CDR2 is SVGEGT. V was trimmed by 7 bases and J by 6 bases, leaving 13 bases between them. The CDR3 is 14 amino acids. CDR3 bases: TGTGCCAGCACCCGAACGTTGGGTAATTCACCCCTCCACTTT. Translating gives CASTRTLGNSPLHF.

This clonotype occurred many times. This rearrangement joins TRBV4-2 to TRBJ2-5, with D possibly called TRBD1 or TRBD2 (5 bases each). The CDR3 totals 17 residues. The germline CDR1 and CDR2 sequences are LGHNA and YNFKEQ. Trimming cost V 4 bases and J 5 bases, with 23 bases left between them. The CDR3 region is CASSLEGMGPDQETQYF. The CDR3 DNA follows: TGTGCCAGCAGCCTAGAGGGGATGGGTCCGGATCAGGAGACCCAGTACTTC.